This record covers a single T cell receptor beta chain. The antigen remains unidentified. This entry comes from a study of OX40 agonist ivuxolimab in advanced cancers. The study, taken as a whole, reports: Relative to CD4+, CD8+ T cells held more expanded clones on average.

Autoimmune disease history or systemic immunosuppression led to patients being barred. The protocol was immunoSEQ multiplex PCR, while the TCRdb copy is restricted to in-frame clones and leaves out a portion. The data show some 89,000 clones, about 81% seen once. The source material was CD4+ or CD8+ T cells sorted from blood, sampled in a trial of the OX40 agonist ivuxolimab. This TCR was sampled from an adult with an advanced solid tumor such as melanoma, head and neck, liver or kidney cancer.

DNA of the CDR3: TGTGCCAGCAGTGTCCAGCGGGGGGGCACCGGGGAGCTGTTTTTT. Its protein product is CASSVQRGGTGELFF. The chain uses TRBV2 and TRBJ2-2; 10 nucleotides align to TRBD2. In germline, CDR1 is SNHLY, CDR2 FYNNEI. The length of the CDR3 is 15 residues. Germline trimming cut 4 bases from V and 4 bases from J; bases unmatched to any gene: 3.